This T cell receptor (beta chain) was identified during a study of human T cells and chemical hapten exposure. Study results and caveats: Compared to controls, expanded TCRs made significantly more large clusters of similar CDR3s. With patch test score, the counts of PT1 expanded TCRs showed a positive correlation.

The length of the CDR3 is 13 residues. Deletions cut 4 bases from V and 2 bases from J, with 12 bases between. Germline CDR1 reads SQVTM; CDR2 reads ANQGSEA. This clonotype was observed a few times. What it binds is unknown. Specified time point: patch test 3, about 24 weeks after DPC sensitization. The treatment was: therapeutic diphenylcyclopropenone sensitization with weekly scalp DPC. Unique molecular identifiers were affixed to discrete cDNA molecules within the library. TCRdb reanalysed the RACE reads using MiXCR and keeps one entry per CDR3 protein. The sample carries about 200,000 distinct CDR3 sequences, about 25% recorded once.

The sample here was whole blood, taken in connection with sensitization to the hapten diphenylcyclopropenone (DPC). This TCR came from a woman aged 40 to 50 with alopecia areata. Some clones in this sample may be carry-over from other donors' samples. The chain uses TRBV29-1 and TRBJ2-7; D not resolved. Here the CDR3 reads CSVASGGAYEQYF. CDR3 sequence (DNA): TGCAGCGTTGCGTCCGGCGGAGCCTACGAGCAGTACTTC.